This T cell receptor beta chain emerged from a study of blood T cells in healthy people across ages. This clonotype showed up many times. Primed by a sample-barcoded 5' primer and a J-beta primer mix, a second PCR proceeded for roughly 7 to 11 cycles. TCRdb itself ran the 5' RACE reads through MiXCR, one entry per CDR3 protein. The data hold hundreds of thousands of distinct CDR3 sequences, with about 30% observed a single time. Sequencing input: blood. This clonotype was sampled from an elderly woman in good health.

In DNA form, the CDR3 reads TGTGCCAGCAGCTTACACGCGGGGGCTAATTTGGTGGAGCAGTTCTTC. Translated, it gives CASSLHAGANLVEQFF. The chain recombines TRBV7-9 with TRBJ2-1; TRBD2 is a possible D gene (7 bases). V shed 2 bases and J shed 10 bases, with 21 bases lying between them. CDR3 length: 16 residues. CDR1 and CDR2 from the germline V gene are SEHNR and FQNEAQ (reference sequence). Combining the CDR3 with reference TRBV7-9 and TRBJ2-1 gives the whole variable domain DTGVSQNPRHKITKRGQNVTFRCDPISEHNRLYWYRQTLGQGPEFLTYFQNEAQLEKSRLLSDRFSAERPKGSFSTLEIQRTEQGDSAMYLCASSLHAGANLVEQFFGPGTRLTVL.